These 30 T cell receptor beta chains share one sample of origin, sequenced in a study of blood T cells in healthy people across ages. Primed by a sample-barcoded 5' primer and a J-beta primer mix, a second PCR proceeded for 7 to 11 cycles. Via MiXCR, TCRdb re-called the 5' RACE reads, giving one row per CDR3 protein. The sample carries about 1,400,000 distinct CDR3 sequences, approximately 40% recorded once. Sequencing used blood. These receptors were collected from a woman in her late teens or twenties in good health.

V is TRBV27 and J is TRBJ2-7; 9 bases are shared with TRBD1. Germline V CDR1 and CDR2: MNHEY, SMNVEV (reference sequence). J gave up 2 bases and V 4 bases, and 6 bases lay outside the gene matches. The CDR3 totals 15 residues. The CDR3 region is CASSSGQGHTYEQYF. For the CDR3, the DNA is TGTGCCAGCAGTTCTGGACAGGGGCACACCTACGAGCAGTACTTC.

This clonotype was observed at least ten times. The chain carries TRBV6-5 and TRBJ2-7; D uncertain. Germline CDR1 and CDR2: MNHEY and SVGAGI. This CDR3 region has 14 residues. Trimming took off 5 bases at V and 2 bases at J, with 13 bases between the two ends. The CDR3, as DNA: TGTGCCAGCAGTCCTGGGAACGGACCCTACGAGCAGTACTTC. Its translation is CASSPGNGPYEQYF.

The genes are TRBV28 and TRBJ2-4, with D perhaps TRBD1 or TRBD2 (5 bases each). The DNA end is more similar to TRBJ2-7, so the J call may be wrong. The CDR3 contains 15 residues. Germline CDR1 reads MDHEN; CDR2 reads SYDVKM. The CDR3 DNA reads TGTGCCAGCAGGTCCCCGGGACGGAGCATCTACGAGCAGTACTTC. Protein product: CASRSPGRSIYEQYF.

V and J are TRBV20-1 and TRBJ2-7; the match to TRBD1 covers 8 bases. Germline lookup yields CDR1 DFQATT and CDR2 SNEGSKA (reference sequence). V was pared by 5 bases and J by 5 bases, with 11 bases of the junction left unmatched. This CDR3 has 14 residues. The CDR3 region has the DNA TGCAGTGCTCCCAAGACAGGGGCGGAGGACGAGCAGTACTTC. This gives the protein CSAPKTGAEDEQYF.

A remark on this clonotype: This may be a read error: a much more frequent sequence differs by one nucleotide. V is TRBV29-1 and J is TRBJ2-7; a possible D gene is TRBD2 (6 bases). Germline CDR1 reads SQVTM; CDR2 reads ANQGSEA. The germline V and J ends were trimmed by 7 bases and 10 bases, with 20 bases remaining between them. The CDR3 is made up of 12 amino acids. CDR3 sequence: CSANWEEEAQYF. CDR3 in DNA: TGCAGCGCAAATTGGGAGGAAGAGGCCCAGTACTTC.

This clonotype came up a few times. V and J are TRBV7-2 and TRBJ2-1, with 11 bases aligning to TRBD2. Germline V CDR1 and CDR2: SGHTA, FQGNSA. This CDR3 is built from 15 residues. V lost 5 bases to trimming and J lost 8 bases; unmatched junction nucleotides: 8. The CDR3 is CASSLYSGGAYEQFF. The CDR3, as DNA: TGTGCCAGCAGCCTTTATAGCGGGGGGGCCTATGAGCAGTTCTTC.

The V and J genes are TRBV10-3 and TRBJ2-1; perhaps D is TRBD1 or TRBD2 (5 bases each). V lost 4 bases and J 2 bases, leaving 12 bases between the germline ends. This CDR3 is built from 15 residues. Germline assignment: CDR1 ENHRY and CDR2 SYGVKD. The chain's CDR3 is CAISGPGSPYNEQFF. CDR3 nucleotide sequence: TGTGCCATCAGTGGCCCAGGGAGCCCCTACAATGAGCAGTTCTTC.

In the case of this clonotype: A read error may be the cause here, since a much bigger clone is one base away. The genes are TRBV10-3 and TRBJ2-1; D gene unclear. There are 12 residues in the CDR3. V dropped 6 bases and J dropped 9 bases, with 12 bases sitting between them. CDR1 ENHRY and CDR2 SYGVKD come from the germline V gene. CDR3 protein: CAIRGSSGEQFF. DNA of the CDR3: TGTGCCATCAGAGGCAGTTCCGGTGAGCAGTTCTTC.

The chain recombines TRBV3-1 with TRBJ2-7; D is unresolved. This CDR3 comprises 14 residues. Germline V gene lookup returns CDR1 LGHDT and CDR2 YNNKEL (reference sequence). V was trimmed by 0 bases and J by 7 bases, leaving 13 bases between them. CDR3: CASSQERYYNEQYF. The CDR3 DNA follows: TGTGCCAGCAGCCAAGAGCGATACTACAATGAGCAGTACTTC.

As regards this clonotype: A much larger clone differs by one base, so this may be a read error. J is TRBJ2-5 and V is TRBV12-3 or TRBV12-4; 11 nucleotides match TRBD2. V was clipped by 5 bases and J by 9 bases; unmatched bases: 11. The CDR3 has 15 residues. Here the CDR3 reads CASSTSSGGPGSQYF. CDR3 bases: TGTGCCAGCAGTACCTCTAGCGGGGGGCCGGGGTCCCAGTACTTC.

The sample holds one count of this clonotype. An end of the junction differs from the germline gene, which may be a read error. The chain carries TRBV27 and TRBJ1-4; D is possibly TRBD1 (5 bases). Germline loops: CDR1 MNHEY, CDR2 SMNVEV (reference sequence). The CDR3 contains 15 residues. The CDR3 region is CASSPSPERGEKLFF. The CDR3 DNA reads TGTGCCAGCAGCCCCAGCCCGGAGAGGGGTGAAAAGCTGTTTTTT.

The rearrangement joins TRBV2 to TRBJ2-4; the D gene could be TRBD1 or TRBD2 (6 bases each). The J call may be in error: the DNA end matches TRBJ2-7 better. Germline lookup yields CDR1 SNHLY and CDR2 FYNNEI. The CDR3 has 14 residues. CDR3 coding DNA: TGTGCCAGCAGTCCAGTGGAGGGGGCCTACGAGCAGTACTTC. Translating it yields CASSPVEGAYEQYF.

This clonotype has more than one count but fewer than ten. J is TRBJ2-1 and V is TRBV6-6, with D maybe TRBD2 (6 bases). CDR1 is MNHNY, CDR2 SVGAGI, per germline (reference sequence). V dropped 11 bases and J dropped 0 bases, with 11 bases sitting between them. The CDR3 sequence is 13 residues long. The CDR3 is CAGGKSSYNEQFF. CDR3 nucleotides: TGTGCCGGGGGGAAAAGCTCCTACAATGAGCAGTTCTTC.

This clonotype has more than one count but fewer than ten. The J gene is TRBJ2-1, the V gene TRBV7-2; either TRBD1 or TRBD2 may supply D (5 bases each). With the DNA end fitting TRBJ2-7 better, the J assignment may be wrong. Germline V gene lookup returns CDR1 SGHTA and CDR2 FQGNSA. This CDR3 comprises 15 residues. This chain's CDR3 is CASTSGPSSYNEQYF. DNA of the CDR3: TGTGCCAGCACTTCGGGACCTAGCTCCTACAATGAGCAGTACTTC.

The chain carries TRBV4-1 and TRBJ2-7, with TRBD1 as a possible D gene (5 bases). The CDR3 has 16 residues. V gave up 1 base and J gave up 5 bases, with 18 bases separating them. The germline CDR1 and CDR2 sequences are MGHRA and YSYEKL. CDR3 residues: CASSQGPHRPWNEQYF. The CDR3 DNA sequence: TGCGCCAGCAGCCAAGGTCCTCACAGGCCATGGAACGAGCAGTACTTC.

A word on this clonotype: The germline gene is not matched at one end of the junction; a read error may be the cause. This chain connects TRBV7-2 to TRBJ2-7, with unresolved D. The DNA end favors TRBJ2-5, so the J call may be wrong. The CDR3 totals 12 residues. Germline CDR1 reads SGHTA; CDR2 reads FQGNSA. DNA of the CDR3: TGTGCCAGCAGCTTTCGGCAAGCGACCCAGTACTTC. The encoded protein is CASSFRQATQYF.

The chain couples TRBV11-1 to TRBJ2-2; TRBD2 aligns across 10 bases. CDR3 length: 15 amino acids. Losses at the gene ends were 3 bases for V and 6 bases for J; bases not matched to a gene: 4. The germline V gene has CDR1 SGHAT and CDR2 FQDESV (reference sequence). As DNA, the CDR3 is TGTGCCAGCAGCTTTGGGCTAGCGGGAGCCGGGGAGCTGTTTTTT. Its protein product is CASSFGLAGAGELFF.

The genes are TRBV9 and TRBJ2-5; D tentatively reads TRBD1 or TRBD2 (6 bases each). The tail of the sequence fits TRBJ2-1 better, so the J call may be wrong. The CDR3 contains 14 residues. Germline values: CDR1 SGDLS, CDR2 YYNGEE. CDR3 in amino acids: CASSGGTHQETQFF. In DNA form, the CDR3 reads TGTGCCAGCAGCGGCGGGACACACCAAGAGACCCAGTTCTTC.

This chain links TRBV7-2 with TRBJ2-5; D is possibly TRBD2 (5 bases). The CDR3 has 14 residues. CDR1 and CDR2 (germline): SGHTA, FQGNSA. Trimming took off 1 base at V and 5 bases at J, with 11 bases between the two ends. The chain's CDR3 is CASSLGGSKETQYF. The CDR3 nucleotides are TGTGCCAGCAGCTTAGGCGGGTCTAAGGAGACCCAGTACTTC.

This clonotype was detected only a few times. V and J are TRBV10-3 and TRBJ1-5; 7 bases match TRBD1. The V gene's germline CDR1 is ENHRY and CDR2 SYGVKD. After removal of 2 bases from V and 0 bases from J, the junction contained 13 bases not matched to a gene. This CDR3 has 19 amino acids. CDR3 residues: CAISEIETTGTASNQPQHF. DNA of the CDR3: TGTGCCATCAGTGAGATTGAAACTACCGGGACAGCTAGCAATCAGCCCCAGCATTTT.

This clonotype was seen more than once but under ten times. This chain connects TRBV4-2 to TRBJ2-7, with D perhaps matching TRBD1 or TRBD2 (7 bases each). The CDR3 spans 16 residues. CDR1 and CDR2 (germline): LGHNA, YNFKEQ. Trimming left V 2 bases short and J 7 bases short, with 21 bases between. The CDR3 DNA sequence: TGTGCCAGCAGCCAACAGGGGGGGACCCTAAGTGGGGAGCAGTACTTC. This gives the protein CASSQQGGTLSGEQYF.

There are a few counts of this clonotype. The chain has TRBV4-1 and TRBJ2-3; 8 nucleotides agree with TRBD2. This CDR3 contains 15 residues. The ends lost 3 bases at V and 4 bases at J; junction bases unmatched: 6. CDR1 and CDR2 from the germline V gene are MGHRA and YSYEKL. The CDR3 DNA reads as TGCGCCAGCAGCCACCAACTAGCGGCGGCAGATACGCAGTATTTT. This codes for CASSHQLAAADTQYF.

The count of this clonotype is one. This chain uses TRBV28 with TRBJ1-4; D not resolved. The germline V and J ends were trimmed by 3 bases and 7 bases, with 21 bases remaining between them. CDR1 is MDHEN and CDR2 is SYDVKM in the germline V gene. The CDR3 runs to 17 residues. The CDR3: CASSFAGIWLVGEKLFF. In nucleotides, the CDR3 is TGTGCCAGCAGTTTCGCCGGGATTTGGCTTGTAGGTGAAAAACTGTTTTTT.

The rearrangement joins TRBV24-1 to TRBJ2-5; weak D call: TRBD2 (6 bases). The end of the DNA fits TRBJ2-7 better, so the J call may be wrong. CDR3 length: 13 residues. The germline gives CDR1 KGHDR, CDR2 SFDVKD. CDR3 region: CATSDTGLVEQYF. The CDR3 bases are TGTGCCACCAGTGATACGGGACTTGTCGAGCAGTACTTC.

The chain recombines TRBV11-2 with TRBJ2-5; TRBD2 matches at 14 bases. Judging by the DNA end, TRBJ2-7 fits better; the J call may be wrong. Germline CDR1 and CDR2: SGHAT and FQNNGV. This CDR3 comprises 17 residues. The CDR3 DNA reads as TGTGCCAGCAGCGGATCCGGGACTAGCGGGGGAACCTACGAGCAGTACTTC. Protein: CASSGSGTSGGTYEQYF.

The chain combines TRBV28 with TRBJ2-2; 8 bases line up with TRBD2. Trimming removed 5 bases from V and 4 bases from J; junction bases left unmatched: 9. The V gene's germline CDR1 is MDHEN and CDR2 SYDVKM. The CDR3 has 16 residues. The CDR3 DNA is TGTGCCAGCAGTAGCCCGGGGGGGCCGGGCACCGGGGAGCTGTTTTTT. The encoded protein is CASSSPGGPGTGELFF.

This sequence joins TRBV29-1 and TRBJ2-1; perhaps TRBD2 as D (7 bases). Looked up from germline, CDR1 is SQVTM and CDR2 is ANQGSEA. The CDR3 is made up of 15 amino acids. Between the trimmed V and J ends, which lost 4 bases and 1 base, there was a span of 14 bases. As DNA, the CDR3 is TGCAGCGTTGCCGAGGGGGGGCGGTCCTACAATGAGCAGTTCTTC. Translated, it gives CSVAEGGRSYNEQFF.

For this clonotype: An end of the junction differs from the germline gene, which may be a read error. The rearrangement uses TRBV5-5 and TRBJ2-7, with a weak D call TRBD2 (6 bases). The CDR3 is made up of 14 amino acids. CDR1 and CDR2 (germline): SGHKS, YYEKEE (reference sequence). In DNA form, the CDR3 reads TGTGCCGGCAGCTTGTGGGGATCGGGGGTCGAGCAGTACTTC. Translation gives CAGSLWGSGVEQYF.

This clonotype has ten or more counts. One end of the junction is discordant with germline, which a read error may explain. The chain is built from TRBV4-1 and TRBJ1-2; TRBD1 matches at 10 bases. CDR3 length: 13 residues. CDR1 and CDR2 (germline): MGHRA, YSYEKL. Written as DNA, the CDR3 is TGTGCCAGCAGTCAAGGGACAGGGGAGGGCTACACCTTC. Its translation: CASSQGTGEGYTF.

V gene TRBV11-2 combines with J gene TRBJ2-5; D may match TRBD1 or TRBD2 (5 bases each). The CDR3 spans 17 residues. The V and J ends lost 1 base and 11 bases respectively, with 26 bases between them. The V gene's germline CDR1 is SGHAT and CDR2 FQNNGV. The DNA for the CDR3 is TGTGCCAGCAGCTTAGCCGGGACGGGACCCCCGGGGAATGAGCAGTACTTC. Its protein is CASSLAGTGPPGNEQYF. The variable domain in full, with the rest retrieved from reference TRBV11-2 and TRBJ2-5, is EAGVAQSPRYKIIEKRQSVAFWCNPISGHATLYWYQQILGQGPKLLIQFQNNGVVDDSQLPKDRFSAERLKGVDSTLKIQPAKLEDSAVYLCASSLAGTGPPGNEQYFGPGTRLLVL.